A selection of T cell receptor beta chains follows, all from one sample in a study of blood T cell repertoires in COVID-19. The method was immunoSEQ multiplex PCR; TCRdb's version includes in-frame clones alone and lacks a portion of them. The data contain around 150,000 clones, roughly 83% of them singletons. The sample was peripheral blood. Every receptor here comes from an elderly woman with active or convalescent COVID-19. The CDR3 runs from the conserved cysteine through the conserved F or W. The D gene is left open where the match is weak. Where a row states a size, it is once, few, many or the class of an expanded clone; other rows omit it.

NA,TRBV7-9,TRBD2,TRBJ2-7,TGTGCCAGCAGCTTCGGACTAGCGGAGTACGAGCAGTACTTC,CASSFGLAEYEQYF
NA,TRBV7-3,NA,TRBJ2-1,TGTGCCAGCAGCCCCGGGGATTCCTACAATGAGCAGTTCTTC,CASSPGDSYNEQFF
NA,TRBV30,NA,TRBJ1-4,TGTGCCTGGAGTCTCAAGACAGTTTCGAATGAAAAACTGTTTTTT,CAWSLKTVSNEKLFF
NA,TRBV7-8,TRBD2,TRBJ2-7,TGTGCCAGCAGCTTAGAACTAGCGGGGACTGAGCAGTACTTC,CASSLELAGTEQYF
NA,TRBV19,NA,TRBJ1-5,TGTGCCAGTAGTACGACAGCTTATAGCAATCAGCCCCAGCATTTT,CASSTTAYSNQPQHF
NA,TRBV3-1/TRBV3-2,NA,TRBJ1-1,TGTGCCAGCAGCCAAGATTGGAAGGGGTACACTGAAGCTTTCTTT,CASSQDWKGYTEAFF
NA,TRBV10-3,TRBD2,TRBJ2-3,TGTGCCATCAGTGAGTCGAGGGCTAGCGGGGGTACCACAGATACGCAGTATTTT,CAISESRASGGTTDTQYF
NA,TRBV18,TRBD1,TRBJ1-1,TGTGCCAGCTCCCTCGACAGGGATACTGAAGCTTTCTTT,CASSLDRDTEAFF
NA,TRBV12-5,TRBD2,TRBJ2-5,TGTGCTAGTGGTTTGCAAAGGGGGACTAGCGGGGGCCTCGAGGGAGAGACCCAGTACTTC,CASGLQRGTSGGLEGETQYF
NA,TRBV5-6,NA,TRBJ1-2,TGTGCCAGCAGCTTAGCTACAGCTCTTCCCTATGGCTACACCTTC,CASSLATALPYGYTF
NA,TRBV19,NA,TRBJ1-6,TGTGCCAGTACCCTCTCTCACCTGAGCTCCTATAATTCACCCCTCCACTTT,CASTLSHLSSYNSPLHF
few,TRBV4-1,TRBD2,TRBJ2-1,TGCGCCAGCAGAGGTGTTGGGACTAGCGGGTATGAGCAGTTCTTC,CASRGVGTSGYEQFF
once,TRBV6-1,TRBD1,TRBJ1-2,TGTGCCAGCAGTGAAGCGCGCGGACAGGGGGAGGTCTACACCTTC,CASSEARGQGEVYTF
NA,TRBV27,TRBD1,TRBJ1-1,TGTGCCAGCAGTTCTAGGGACAGGGGGCAAATAAAAGCTTTCTTT,CASSSRDRGQIKAFF
NA,TRBV7-9,TRBD2,TRBJ2-1,TGTGCCAGCAGCTTAAGAGCGGGGGGGTCGGATGAGCAGTTCTTC,CASSLRAGGSDEQFF
NA,TRBV6-5,NA,TRBJ1-6,TGTGCCAGCATCGAAGACACCGGTAATTCACCCCTCCACTTT,CASIEDTGNSPLHF
NA,TRBV6-5,TRBD1,TRBJ2-7,TGTGCCAGCAGTTACTGGACAGGGGGCGACGAGCAGTACTTC,CASSYWTGGDEQYF
NA,TRBV19,TRBD2,TRBJ2-1,TGTGCCAGTAGTGGTGGAACTAGCGGAACCTACAATGAGCAGTTCTTC,CASSGGTSGTYNEQFF
NA,TRBV7-2,NA,TRBJ1-2,TGTGCCAGCAGCTTAGGAGTGGGGGGTAGCTATGGCTACACCTTC,CASSLGVGGSYGYTF
NA,TRBV12-3/TRBV12-4,NA,TRBJ2-7,TGTGCCAGCAGTGGCAGCGTTCGATACGAGCAGTACTTC,CASSGSVRYEQYF
NA,TRBV30,TRBD1,TRBJ1-2,TGTGCCTGGAGTCCACAGGGGTTCCGTGGCTACACCTTC,CAWSPQGFRGYTF
NA,TRBV7-2,TRBD1,TRBJ1-2,TGTGCCAGCAGCCCGGGACAGGACTATGGCTACACCTTC,CASSPGQDYGYTF
NA,TRBV10-3,NA,TRBJ1-2,TGTGCCATCAGCCGGGATAATGGGGTTGCCTATGGCTACACCTTC,CAISRDNGVAYGYTF
NA,TRBV5-1,NA,TRBJ1-2,TGCGCCAGCAGCTTGGTAAGTCACCTATACACCTTC,CASSLVSHLYTF